Shown below are 3 T cell receptor beta chains from a single sample sequenced in a study of T-cell reconstitution after alpha-beta-depleted transplantation in children. Molecular barcoding with unique molecular identifiers was used for the TCRbeta library. TCRdb analysed the PCR reads with MiXCR anew, one entry per CDR3 protein. The repertoire holds hundreds of thousands of distinct CDR3 sequences, with 10% to 15% as singletons. The material sequenced was PBMCs, taken before TCRalphabeta/CD19-depleted stem cell transplant. The receptor set was obtained from a girl aged 2-10 years with congenital amegakaryocytic thrombocytopenia, due to receive a stem cell transplant.

This clonotype was picked up many times. The gene calls are TRBV20-1 and TRBJ2-3, with TRBD2 matching 11 bases. Germline-derived CDR1 and CDR2 are DFQATT and SNEGSKA (reference sequence). V trimming: 2 bases; J trimming: 6 bases; junction bases outside the gene matches: 10. CDR3 length: 16 residues. The CDR3 here is CSARTAASGRRDTQYF. The CDR3 DNA sequence: TGCAGTGCTAGAACGGCGGCTAGCGGGAGGAGGGATACGCAGTATTTT.

The V gene is TRBV4-1, the J gene TRBJ2-1; no definite D call. Per germline, CDR1 MGHRA and CDR2 YSYEKL. V was cut by 2 bases and J by 9 bases, with 11 bases left in between. This CDR3 has 13 amino acids. CDR3 in DNA: TGCGCCAGCAGCCAAACCTCGGTCGGTGAGCAGTTCTTC. Translating gives CASSQTSVGEQFF.

The chain recombines TRBV5-1 with TRBJ2-6, with 11 bases that match TRBD2. This CDR3 is 19 amino acids long. From germline, CDR1 is SGHRS and CDR2 YFSETQ. With V trimmed by 3 bases and J by 0 bases, 8 bases remained unmatched. Here the CDR3 reads CASSWEPSGRISGANVLTF. As DNA, the CDR3 is TGCGCCAGCAGCTGGGAACCTAGCGGGAGGATCTCTGGGGCCAACGTCCTGACTTTC.